This note documents a single TCR beta chain sequence. Reverse transcribed after extraction, RNA yielded cDNA as the sequencing template. Here immunoSEQ multiplex PCR was the method, and the copy in TCRdb shows in-frame clones only, minus some. The profile covers 210,000 or so clones, with roughly three fifths appearing a single time and more than 1% taken by the ten largest. This specimen comes from a study of CD8+ T cells in alopecia areata. The length of the CDR3 is 12 residues. Trimming pared 7 bases from V and 5 bases from J, leaving 14 bases between. Germline-derived CDR1 and CDR2 are SQVTM and ANQGSEA. Treatment of the sample: oral pan-JAK inhibitor, 5-10 mg twice daily.

This TCR was recovered from a human donor with alopecia areata. The sequencing used CD4+ T cells sorted from blood, collected at week 44, from a patient treated with tofacitinib. The rearrangement uses TRBV29-1 and TRBJ1-2; possible D gene TRBD1, 5 bases. The CDR3 here is CSASRGQYGYTF. CDR3 DNA: TGCAGCGCCTCAAGGGGTCAATATGGCTACACCTTC. The full variable domain, with the rest looked up from reference TRBV29-1 and TRBJ1-2, is SAVISQKPSRDICQRGTSLTIQCQVDSQVTMMFWYRQQPGQSLTLIATANQGSEATYESGFVIDKFPISRPNLTFSTLTVSNMSPEDSSIYLCSASRGQYGYTFGSGTRLTVV.